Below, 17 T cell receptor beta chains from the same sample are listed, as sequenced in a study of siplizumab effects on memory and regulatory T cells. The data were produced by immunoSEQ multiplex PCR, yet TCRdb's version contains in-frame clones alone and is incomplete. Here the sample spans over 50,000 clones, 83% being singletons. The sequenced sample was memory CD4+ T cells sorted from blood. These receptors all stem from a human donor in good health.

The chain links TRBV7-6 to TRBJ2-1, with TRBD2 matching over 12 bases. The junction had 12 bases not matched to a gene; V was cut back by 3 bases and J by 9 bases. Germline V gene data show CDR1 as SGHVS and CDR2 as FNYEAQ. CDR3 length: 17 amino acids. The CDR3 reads CASSLGGQPLAGGEQFF. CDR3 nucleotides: TGTGCCAGCAGCTTGGGGGGTCAACCACTAGCGGGAGGTGAGCAGTTCTTC.

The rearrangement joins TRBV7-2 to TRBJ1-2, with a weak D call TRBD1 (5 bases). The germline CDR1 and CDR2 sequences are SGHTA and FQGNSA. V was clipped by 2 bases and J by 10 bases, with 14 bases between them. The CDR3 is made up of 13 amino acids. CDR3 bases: TGTGCCAGCAGCTTAAGGGACGGCCGATTCTACACCTTC. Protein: CASSLRDGRFYTF.

The DNA of the CDR3 is TGTGCCAGCAGTTACTCTTGGACCGGGGAGCTGTTTTTT. It encodes CASSYSWTGELFF. The V call is TRBV6-5, the J call TRBJ2-2, with no clear D. Trimming took 0 bases from V and 5 from J, leaving 4 bases between them. CDR1 is MNHEY and CDR2 is SVGAGI in the germline V gene. The CDR3 totals 13 residues.

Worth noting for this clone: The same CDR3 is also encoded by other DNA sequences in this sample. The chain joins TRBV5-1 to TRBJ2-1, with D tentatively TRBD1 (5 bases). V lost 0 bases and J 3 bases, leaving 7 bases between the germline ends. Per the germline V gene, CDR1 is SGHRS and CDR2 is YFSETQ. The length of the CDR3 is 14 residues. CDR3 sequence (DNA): TGCGCCAGCAGCTTGGGACAGAGCTACAATGAGCAGTTCTTC. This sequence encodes CASSLGQSYNEQFF.

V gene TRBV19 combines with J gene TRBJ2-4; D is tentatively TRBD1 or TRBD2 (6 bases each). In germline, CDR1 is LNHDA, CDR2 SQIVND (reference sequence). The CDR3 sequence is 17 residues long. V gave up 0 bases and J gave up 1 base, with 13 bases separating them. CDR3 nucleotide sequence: TGTGCCAGTAGTATAGATACCCAGGGGAGGGCCAAAAACATTCAGTACTTC. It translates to CASSIDTQGRAKNIQYF.

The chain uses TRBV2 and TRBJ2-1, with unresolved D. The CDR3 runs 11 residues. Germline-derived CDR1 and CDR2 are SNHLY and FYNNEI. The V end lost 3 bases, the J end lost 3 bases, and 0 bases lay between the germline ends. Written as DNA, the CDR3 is TGTGCCAGCAGTGACTACAATGAGCAGTTCTTC. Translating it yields CASSDYNEQFF.

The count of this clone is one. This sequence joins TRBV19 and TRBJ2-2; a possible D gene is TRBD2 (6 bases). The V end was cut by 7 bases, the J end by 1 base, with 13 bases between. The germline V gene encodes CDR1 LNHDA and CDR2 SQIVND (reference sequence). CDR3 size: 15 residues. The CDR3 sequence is CASIPGGMNTGELFF. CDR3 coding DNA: TGTGCCAGTATTCCCGGCGGGATGAACACCGGGGAGCTGTTTTTT.

The CDR3 region is CASRNRAYSNQPQHF. In DNA, the CDR3 is TGTGCCAGCAGGAACCGTGCGTACAGCAATCAGCCCCAGCATTTT. The rearrangement uses TRBV6-6 and TRBJ1-5, with no clear D. The CDR3 has 15 residues. Germline CDR1 reads MNHNY; CDR2 reads SVGAGI (reference sequence). Trimming took 6 bases from V and 1 from J, leaving 13 bases between them.

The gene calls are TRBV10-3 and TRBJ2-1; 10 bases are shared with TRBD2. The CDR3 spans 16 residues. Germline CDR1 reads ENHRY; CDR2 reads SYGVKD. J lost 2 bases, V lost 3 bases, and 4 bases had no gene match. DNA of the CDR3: TGTGCCATCAGTGAAACTAGCGGGATGACCTACAATGAGCAGTTCTTC. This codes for CAISETSGMTYNEQFF.

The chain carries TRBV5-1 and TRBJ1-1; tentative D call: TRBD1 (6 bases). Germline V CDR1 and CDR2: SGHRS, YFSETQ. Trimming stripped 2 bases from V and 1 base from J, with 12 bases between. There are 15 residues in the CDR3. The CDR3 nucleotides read TGCGCCAGCAGCTTAAACAGGGTCGGGAACACTGAAGCTTTCTTT. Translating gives CASSLNRVGNTEAFF.

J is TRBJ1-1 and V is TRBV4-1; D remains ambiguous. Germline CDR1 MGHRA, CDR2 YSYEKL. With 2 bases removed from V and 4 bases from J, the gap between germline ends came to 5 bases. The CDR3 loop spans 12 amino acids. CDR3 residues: CASSQPFTEAFF. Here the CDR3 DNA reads TGCGCCAGCAGCCAACCATTCACTGAAGCTTTCTTT.

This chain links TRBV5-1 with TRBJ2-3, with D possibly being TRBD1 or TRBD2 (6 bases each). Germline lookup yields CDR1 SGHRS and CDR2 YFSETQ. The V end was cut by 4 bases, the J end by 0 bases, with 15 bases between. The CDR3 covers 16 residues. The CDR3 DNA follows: TGCGCCAGCAGCGCACTAGCAGGGGCCAGCACAGATACGCAGTATTTT. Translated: CASSALAGASTDTQYF. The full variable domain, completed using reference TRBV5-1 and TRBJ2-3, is KAGVTQTPRYLIKTRGQQVTLSCSPISGHRSVSWYQQTPGQGLQFLFEYFSETQRNKGNFPGRFSGRQFSNSRSEMNVSTLELGDSALYLCASSALAGASTDTQYFGPGTRLTVL.

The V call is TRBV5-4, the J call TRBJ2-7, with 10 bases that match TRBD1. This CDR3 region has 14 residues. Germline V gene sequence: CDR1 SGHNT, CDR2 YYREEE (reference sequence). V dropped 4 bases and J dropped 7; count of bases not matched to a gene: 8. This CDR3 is CASSLGQGRKEQYF. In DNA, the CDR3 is TGTGCCAGCAGCCTGGGACAGGGGCGTAAAGAGCAGTACTTC.

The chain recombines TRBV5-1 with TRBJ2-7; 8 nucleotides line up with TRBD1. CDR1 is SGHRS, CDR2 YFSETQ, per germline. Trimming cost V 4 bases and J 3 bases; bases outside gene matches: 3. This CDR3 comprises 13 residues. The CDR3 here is CASSQGADYEQYF. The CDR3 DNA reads TGCGCCAGCAGCCAGGGGGCGGACTACGAGCAGTACTTC.

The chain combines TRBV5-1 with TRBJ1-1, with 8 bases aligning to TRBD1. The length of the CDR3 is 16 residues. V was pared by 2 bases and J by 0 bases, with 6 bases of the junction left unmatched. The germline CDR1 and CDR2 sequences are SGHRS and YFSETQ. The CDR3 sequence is CASSFGTGHMNTEAFF. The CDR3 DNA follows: TGCGCCAGCAGCTTTGGGACAGGACACATGAACACTGAAGCTTTCTTT. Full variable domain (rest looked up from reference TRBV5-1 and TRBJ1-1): KAGVTQTPRYLIKTRGQQVTLSCSPISGHRSVSWYQQTPGQGLQFLFEYFSETQRNKGNFPGRFSGRQFSNSRSEMNVSTLELGDSALYLCASSFGTGHMNTEAFFGQGTRLTVV.

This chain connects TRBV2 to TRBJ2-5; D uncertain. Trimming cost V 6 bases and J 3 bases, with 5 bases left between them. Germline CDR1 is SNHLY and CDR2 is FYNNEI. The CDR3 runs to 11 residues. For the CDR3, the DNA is TGTGCCAGCAGGGCGGAAGAGACCCAGTACTTC. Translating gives CASRAEETQYF.

CDR3 nucleotide sequence: TGTGCCAGCAGTGGACTAACAGATACGCAGTATTTT. This codes for CASSGLTDTQYF. The chain joins TRBV6-6 to TRBJ2-3; D may be TRBD2 (6 bases). With 5 bases removed from V and 3 bases from J, the gap between germline ends came to 6 bases. The CDR3 contains 12 residues. Germline-derived CDR1 and CDR2 are MNHNY and SVGAGI (reference sequence).